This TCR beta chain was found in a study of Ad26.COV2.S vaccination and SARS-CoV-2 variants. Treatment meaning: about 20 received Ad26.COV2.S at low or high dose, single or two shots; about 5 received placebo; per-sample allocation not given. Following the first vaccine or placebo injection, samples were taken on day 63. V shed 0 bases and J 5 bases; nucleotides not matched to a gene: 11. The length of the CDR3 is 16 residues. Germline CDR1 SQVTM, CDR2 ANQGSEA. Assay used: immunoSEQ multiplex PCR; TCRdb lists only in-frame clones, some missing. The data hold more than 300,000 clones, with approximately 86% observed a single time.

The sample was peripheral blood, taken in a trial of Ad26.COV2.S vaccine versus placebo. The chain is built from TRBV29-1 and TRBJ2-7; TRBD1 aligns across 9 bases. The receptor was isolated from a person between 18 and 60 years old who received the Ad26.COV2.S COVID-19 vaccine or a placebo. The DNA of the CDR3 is TGCAGCGTTGAAGACCACTTGACAGGGGGGGAGGACGAGCAGTACTTC. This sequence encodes CSVEDHLTGGEDEQYF.